The sequence of this T cell receptor (beta chain) was determined in a study of cytomegalovirus exposure and HLA in healthy donors. Germline-derived CDR1 and CDR2 are SGHDN and FVKESK. There are 20 residues in the CDR3. The J segment lost 0 bases and the V segment lost 4 bases, leaving 13 bases of the junction unmatched. 13 Jbeta primers and 60 Vbeta primers were used for the PCR. The repertoire was sequenced with immunoSEQ multiplex PCR; TCRdb's copy has only in-frame clones and lacks some. The table records roughly 290,000 clones, about 80% of them present only once. This chain uses TRBV14 with TRBJ1-3; 12 bases map to TRBD1. Sequences were obtained from PBMCs. This receptor was taken from a girl aged 2 to 10 in good health and CMV-seronegative. The CDR3 nucleotides read TGTGCCAGCAGCCCATCCGGGACAGGGGGCGAAATCCTCTCTGGAAACACCATATATTTT. Translating it yields CASSPSGTGGEILSGNTIYF.